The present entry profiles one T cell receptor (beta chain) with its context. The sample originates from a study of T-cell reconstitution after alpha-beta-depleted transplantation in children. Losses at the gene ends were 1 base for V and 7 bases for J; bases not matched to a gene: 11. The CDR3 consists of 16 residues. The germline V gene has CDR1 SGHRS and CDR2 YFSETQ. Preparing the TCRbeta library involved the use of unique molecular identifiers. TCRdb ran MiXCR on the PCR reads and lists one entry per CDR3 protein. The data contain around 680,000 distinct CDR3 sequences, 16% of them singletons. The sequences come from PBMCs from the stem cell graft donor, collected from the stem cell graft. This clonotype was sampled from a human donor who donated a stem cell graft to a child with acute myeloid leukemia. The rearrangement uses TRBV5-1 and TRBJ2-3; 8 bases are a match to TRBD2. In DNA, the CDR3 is TGCGCCAGCAGCTTGTCCCCTGGGCGGGGGGCTAATACGCAGTATTTT. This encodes CASSLSPGRGANTQYF.